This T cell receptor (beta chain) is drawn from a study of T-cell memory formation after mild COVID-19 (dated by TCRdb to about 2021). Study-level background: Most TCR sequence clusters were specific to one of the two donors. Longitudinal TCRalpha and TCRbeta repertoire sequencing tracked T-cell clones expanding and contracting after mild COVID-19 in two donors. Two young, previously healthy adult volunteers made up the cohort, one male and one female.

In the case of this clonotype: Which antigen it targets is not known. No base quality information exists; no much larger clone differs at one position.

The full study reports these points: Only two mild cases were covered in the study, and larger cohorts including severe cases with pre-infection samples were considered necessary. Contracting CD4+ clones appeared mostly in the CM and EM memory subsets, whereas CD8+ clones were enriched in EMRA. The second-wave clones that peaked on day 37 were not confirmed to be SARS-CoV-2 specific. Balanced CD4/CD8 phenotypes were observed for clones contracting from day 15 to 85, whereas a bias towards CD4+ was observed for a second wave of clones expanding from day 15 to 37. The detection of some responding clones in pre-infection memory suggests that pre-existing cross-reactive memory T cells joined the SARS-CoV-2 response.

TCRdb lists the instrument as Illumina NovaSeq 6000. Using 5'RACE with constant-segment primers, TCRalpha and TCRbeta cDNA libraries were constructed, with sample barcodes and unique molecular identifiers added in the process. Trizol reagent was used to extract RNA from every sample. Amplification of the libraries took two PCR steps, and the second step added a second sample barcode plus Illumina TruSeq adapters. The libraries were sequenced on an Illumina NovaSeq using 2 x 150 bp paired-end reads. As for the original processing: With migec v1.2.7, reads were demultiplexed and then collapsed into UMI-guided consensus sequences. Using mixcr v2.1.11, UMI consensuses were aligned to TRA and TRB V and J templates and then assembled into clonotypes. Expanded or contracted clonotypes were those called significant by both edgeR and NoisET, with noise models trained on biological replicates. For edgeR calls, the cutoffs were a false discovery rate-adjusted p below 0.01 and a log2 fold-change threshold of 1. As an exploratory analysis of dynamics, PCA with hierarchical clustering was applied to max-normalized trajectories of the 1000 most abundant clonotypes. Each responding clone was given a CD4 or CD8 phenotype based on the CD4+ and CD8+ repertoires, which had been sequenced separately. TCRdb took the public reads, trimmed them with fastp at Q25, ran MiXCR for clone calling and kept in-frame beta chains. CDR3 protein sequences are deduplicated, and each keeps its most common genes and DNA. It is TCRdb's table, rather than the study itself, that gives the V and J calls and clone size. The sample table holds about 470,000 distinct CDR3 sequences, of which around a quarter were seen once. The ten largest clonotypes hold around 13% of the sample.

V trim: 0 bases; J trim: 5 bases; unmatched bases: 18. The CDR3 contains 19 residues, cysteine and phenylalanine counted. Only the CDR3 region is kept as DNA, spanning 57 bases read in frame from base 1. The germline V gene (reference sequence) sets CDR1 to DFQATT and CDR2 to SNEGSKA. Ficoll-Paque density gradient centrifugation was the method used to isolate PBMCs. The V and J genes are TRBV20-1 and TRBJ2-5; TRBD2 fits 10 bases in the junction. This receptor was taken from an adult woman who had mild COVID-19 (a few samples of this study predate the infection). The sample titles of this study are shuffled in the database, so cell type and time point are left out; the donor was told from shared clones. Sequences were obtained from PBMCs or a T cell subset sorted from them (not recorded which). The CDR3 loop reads CSARDPGQVASGSLETQYF. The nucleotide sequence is TGCAGTGCTAGAGATCCGGGACAGGTTGCTAGCGGGAGTCTTGAGACCCAGTACTTC.